The next 10 T cell receptor beta chains were all read from a single sample in a study of technical replicates of blood from several donors. Some clones are missing from TCRdb's copy, which holds only in-frame ones; the method was immunoSEQ multiplex PCR. The sample records around 70,000 clones, roughly 94% being singletons. The sample consisted of T cells isolated from PBMCs. All receptors come from a human donor in good health.

The chain couples TRBV28 to TRBJ2-1; 11 positions match TRBD2. This CDR3 region has 15 residues. Germline CDR1 and CDR2: MDHEN and SYDVKM. The trim removed 2 bases at V and 7 bases at J, leaving 4 bases unmatched. The CDR3 is CASSLVAGGQNEQFF. For the CDR3, the DNA is TGTGCCAGCAGTTTAGTAGCGGGAGGGCAAAATGAGCAGTTCTTC.

This rearrangement joins TRBV19 to TRBJ2-7; D remains ambiguous. The CDR3 runs to 14 residues. Looked up from germline, CDR1 is LNHDA and CDR2 is SQIVND (reference sequence). V lost 6 bases to trimming and J lost 2 bases, with 14 bases between them. CDR3 sequence: CASSMATETYEQYF. The CDR3 region has the DNA TGTGCCAGTAGCATGGCGACGGAGACCTACGAGCAGTACTTC.

The chain combines TRBV4-3 with TRBJ2-2; D is possibly TRBD2 (6 bases). Trimming took off 5 bases at V and 3 bases at J, with 10 bases between the two ends. This CDR3 contains 14 residues. CDR1 is LGHNA and CDR2 is YSLEER in the germline V gene. In DNA, the CDR3 is TGCGCCAGCAGCTTCCAGCGGGACACCGGGGAGCTGTTTTTT. This codes for CASSFQRDTGELFF.

This clone was counted once. This rearrangement joins TRBV9 to TRBJ2-5; D perhaps matches TRBD1 (6 bases). The CDR3 covers 16 residues. V lost 0 bases and J 0 bases, leaving 12 bases between the germline ends. Germline assignment: CDR1 SGDLS and CDR2 YYNGEE. For the CDR3, the DNA is TGTGCCAGCAGCGTAGCCAGGGGAAACTACCAAGAGACCCAGTACTTC. Translating gives CASSVARGNYQETQYF.

The chain uses TRBV18 and TRBJ1-2; TRBD1 aligns across 7 bases. The germline V gene encodes CDR1 KGHSH and CDR2 LQKENI. The CDR3 contains 15 residues. The junction had 4 bases not matched to a gene; V was cut back by 3 bases and J by 0 bases. In nucleotides, the CDR3 is TGTGCCAGCTCACCTCAAGGGGGCGCTAACTATGGCTACACCTTC. Translation: CASSPQGGANYGYTF.

The rearrangement links TRBV4-1 to TRBJ2-7; TRBD1 matches 9 bases. Germline values: CDR1 MGHRA, CDR2 YSYEKL. CDR3 size: 15 residues. The V gene end was trimmed by 4 bases and the J gene end by 0 bases; junction bases not matched to a gene: 4. The CDR3 here is CASSPRDRDSYEQYF. In DNA, the CDR3 is TGCGCCAGCAGCCCCCGGGACAGGGACTCCTACGAGCAGTACTTC.

The chain joins TRBV11-2 to TRBJ2-3; D call uncertain. Trimming took 5 bases from V and 4 from J, leaving 7 bases between them. Looked up from germline, CDR1 is SGHAT and CDR2 is FQNNGV. The CDR3 is 12 residues long. The CDR3: CASSPTADTQYF. The CDR3 DNA sequence: TGTGCCAGCAGCCCCACGGCAGATACGCAGTATTTT.

V usage is TRBV9 and J usage is TRBJ2-3, with 8 bases fitting TRBD2. Germline-derived CDR1 and CDR2 are SGDLS and YYNGEE. The CDR3 loop spans 16 amino acids. Trimming at V came to 4 bases and at J to 4 bases, leaving 11 bases not matched to a gene. DNA for the CDR3: TGTGCCAGCAGCCCGATGGTGGCGGGAGGATCAGATACGCAGTATTTT. It codes for CASSPMVAGGSDTQYF.

The chain is built from TRBV5-6 and TRBJ1-1; 7 bases are shared with TRBD1. Germline V gene data show CDR1 as SGHDT and CDR2 as YYEEEE. The V gene end was trimmed by 4 bases and the J gene end by 5 bases; junction bases not matched to a gene: 8. The CDR3 loop spans 14 amino acids. This CDR3 reads CASSRDRAITEAFF. The CDR3 DNA sequence: TGTGCCAGCAGCCGAGACAGGGCTATTACTGAAGCTTTCTTT.

The gene calls are TRBV25-1 and TRBJ2-3; 7 positions match TRBD2. The CDR3 loop spans 15 amino acids. Germline CDR1 MGHDK, CDR2 SYGVNS. The V and J ends lost 10 bases and 2 bases, in that order; junction bases with no gene match: 12. The CDR3 reads CANRFGAGDTDTQYF. The CDR3 DNA sequence: TGTGCCAACAGGTTCGGGGCGGGAGACACAGATACGCAGTATTTT.